Below, 27 T cell receptor beta chains from the same sample are listed, as sequenced in a study of T cell changes during pregnancy in multiple sclerosis. Generated by immunoSEQ multiplex PCR, the TCRdb table keeps only in-frame clones and is missing some. The sample lists fewer than 70,000 clones, roughly 87% occurring once. This specimen consisted of peripheral blood, obtained in the first trimester of pregnancy. These receptors were collected from a female donor with multiple sclerosis, enrolled in a pregnancy study.

This chain connects TRBV9 to TRBJ2-7; 15 nucleotides agree with TRBD2. Looked up from germline, CDR1 is SGDLS and CDR2 is YYNGEE. The CDR3 totals 16 residues. V was clipped by 3 bases and J by 6 bases; unmatched bases: 7. The CDR3 coding sequence is TGTGCCAGCAGCGCGAGGACTAGCGGGAGGGCTGGCGAGCAGTACTTC. This codes for CASSARTSGRAGEQYF.

The V gene is TRBV4-3, the J gene TRBJ2-7; 7 bases match TRBD1. CDR3 length: 16 amino acids. Germline V lookup: CDR1 LGHNA, CDR2 YSLEER. Trimming removed 3 bases from V and 9 bases from J; junction bases left unmatched: 17. CDR3 nucleotide sequence: TGCGCCAGCAGCCAGGCGTCCCGGGACAGACGCATTGGGCAGTACTTC. Protein: CASSQASRDRRIGQYF.

The chain recombines TRBV21-1 with TRBJ1-5. TRBV21-1 is given as a pseudogene. The length of the CDR3 is 14 residues. The CDR3 loop is CASKSALSNQPQHF. In nucleotides, the CDR3 is TGTGCCAGCAAGAGTGCCCTTAGCAATCAGCCCCAGCATTTT.

The CDR3 DNA follows: TGTGCCAGTAAAAACGACGGAGGGGAAAAACTGTTTTTT. Translating it yields CASKNDGGEKLFF. The V gene is TRBV19, the J gene TRBJ1-4, with D hard to call. CDR1 LNHDA and CDR2 SQIVND come from the germline V gene (reference sequence). Between the trimmed V and J ends, which lost 7 bases and 8 bases, there was a span of 14 bases. The CDR3 length is 13 residues.

This chain's CDR3 is CASSPAPQDGYTF. Here the CDR3 DNA reads TGTGCCAGCTCACCAGCCCCCCAGGATGGCTACACCTTC. V and J are TRBV18 and TRBJ1-2; D is unresolved. CDR3 length equals 13 residues. Germline V gene data show CDR1 as KGHSH and CDR2 as LQKENI. V lost 2 bases and J lost 6, with 10 bases in between.

This clone was observed a few times. This chain connects TRBV6-1 to TRBJ1-2, with D uncertain. This CDR3 region has 12 residues. V was trimmed by 8 bases and J by 4 bases, leaving 11 bases between them. Germline CDR1 MNHNS, CDR2 SASEGT. This CDR3 is CASALTSYGYTF. The CDR3 nucleotides are TGTGCCAGCGCCCTAACGTCCTATGGCTACACCTTC.

This chain joins TRBV6-4 and TRBJ1-1, with D possibly being TRBD1 (6 bases). In germline, CDR1 is MRHNA, CDR2 SNTAGT. The CDR3 is 15 residues long. V was pared by 0 bases and J by 4 bases, with 12 bases between. The CDR3 DNA is TGTGCCAGCAGTGACTCAGGGGGTACGGCCACTGAAGCTTTCTTT. It encodes CASSDSGGTATEAFF.

This clone was detected a few times. This rearrangement joins TRBV4-3 to TRBJ1-6; D not certain. The V gene lost 3 bases and the J gene lost 6 bases, with 12 bases spanning the gap. Germline CDR1 LGHNA, CDR2 YSLEER. The CDR3 covers 15 residues. CDR3 DNA: TGCGCCAGCAGCCAGGGAGCAGTGCGTAATTCACCCCTCCACTTT. This gives the protein CASSQGAVRNSPLHF.

The gene calls are TRBV6-5 and TRBJ1-2; 9 bases line up with TRBD1. CDR3 length: 13 amino acids. After removal of 5 bases from V and 2 bases from J, the junction contained 0 bases not matched to a gene. Germline V gene data show CDR1 as MNHEY and CDR2 as SVGAGI. The CDR3 sequence is CASSGTGNYGYTF. As DNA, the CDR3 is TGTGCCAGCAGTGGGACAGGGAACTATGGCTACACCTTC.

The chain couples TRBV9 to TRBJ2-6; a weak D match, TRBD1 (5 bases). CDR3 size: 19 residues. V dropped 3 bases and J dropped 1 base, with 20 bases sitting between them. Germline values: CDR1 SGDLS, CDR2 YYNGEE. In DNA form, the CDR3 reads TGTGCCAGCAGCGCAGCTAGTGGCAGGGTCGGTTCTGGGGCCAACGTCCTGACTTTC. Protein: CASSAASGRVGSGANVLTF.

The chain links TRBV6-5 to TRBJ2-7, with 9 positions matching TRBD2. The length of the CDR3 is 12 residues. The germline V gene encodes CDR1 MNHEY and CDR2 SVGAGI. Losses at the gene ends were 4 bases for V and 8 bases for J; bases not matched to a gene: 3. The CDR3 reads CASSWAGGKQYF. For the CDR3, the DNA is TGTGCCAGCAGTTGGGCGGGGGGGAAGCAGTACTTC.

This chain joins TRBV27 and TRBJ1-4, with TRBD1 matching 11 bases. The CDR3 covers 15 residues. Germline CDR1 is MNHEY and CDR2 is SMNVEV (reference sequence). The J segment lost 7 bases and the V segment lost 6 bases, leaving 7 bases of the junction unmatched. This chain's CDR3 is CASRPGQGESEKLFF. The DNA for the CDR3 is TGTGCCAGCAGACCGGGACAGGGGGAGTCTGAAAAACTGTTTTTT.

The table lists this clone with a count of one. The chain carries TRBV12-2 and TRBJ2-3; the table's D call, TRBD2, was not checked against the DNA. TRBV12-2 is designated a pseudogene. The CDR3 covers 16 residues. The CDR3 spells CASRLERLARTDTQYF. CDR3 bases: TGTGCAAGTCGCTTAGAGAGGCTAGCGCGCACAGATACGCAGTATTTT.

J is TRBJ1-2 and V is TRBV5-4; D not certain. Germline V gene lookup returns CDR1 SGHNT and CDR2 YYREEE (reference sequence). The CDR3 spans 14 residues. Trimming left V 0 bases short and J 4 bases short, with 10 bases between. CDR3 in DNA: TGTGCCAGCAGCTTGGGAGGCCAGATCTATGGCTACACCTTC. This sequence encodes CASSLGGQIYGYTF.

The chain joins TRBV19 to TRBJ2-1; D is possibly TRBD2 (5 bases). V was pared by 3 bases and J by 0 bases, with 9 bases between. The CDR3 sequence is 15 residues long. Germline V gene sequence: CDR1 LNHDA, CDR2 SQIVND (reference sequence). CDR3 nucleotide sequence: TGTGCCAGTAGTATGACGGGGAGCTCCTACAATGAGCAGTTCTTC. This sequence encodes CASSMTGSSYNEQFF. Using reference TRBV19 and TRBJ2-1 for the parts outside the CDR3, the full variable domain is DGGITQSPKYLFRKEGQNVTLSCEQNLNHDAMYWYRQDPGQGLRLIYYSQIVNDFQKGDIAEGYSVSREKKESFPLTVTSAQKNPTAFYLCASSMTGSSYNEQFFGPGTRLTVL.

The rearrangement joins TRBV18 to TRBJ2-1; 10 nucleotides line up with TRBD2. Per the germline V gene, CDR1 is KGHSH and CDR2 is LQKENI. The J segment lost 7 bases and the V segment lost 3 bases, leaving 15 bases of the junction unmatched. This CDR3 comprises 18 residues. The CDR3 bases are TGTGCCAGCTCACCGGGAGCTAGCGGGAGTTTCTGGGAGAATGAGCAGTTCTTC. Translated: CASSPGASGSFWENEQFF.

The V gene is TRBV7-3, the J gene TRBJ1-6; D is ambiguous. The V end lost 0 bases, the J end lost 7 bases, and 10 bases lay between the germline ends. The CDR3 contains 15 residues. Per germline, CDR1 SGHTA and CDR2 FQGTGA. CDR3 sequence: CASSLTGGLNSPLHF. The CDR3 coding sequence is TGTGCCAGCAGCTTAACCGGCGGATTGAATTCACCCCTCCACTTT.

The chain couples TRBV10-3 to TRBJ2-2; D is undetermined. This CDR3 contains 14 residues. Trimming shortened V by 2 bases and J by 0 bases, and 4 bases separated the two germline ends. In germline, CDR1 is ENHRY, CDR2 SYGVKD. The CDR3: CAISETANTGELFF. DNA for the CDR3: TGTGCCATCAGTGAGACTGCGAACACCGGGGAGCTGTTTTTT.

CDR3 coding DNA: TGTGCCAGCAGGCTCGGGACAGACCGGGGGGAGACCCAGTACTTC. It translates to CASRLGTDRGETQYF. V gene TRBV2 combines with J gene TRBJ2-5, with D possibly being TRBD1 (7 bases). The CDR3 runs 15 residues. CDR1 and CDR2 (germline): SNHLY, FYNNEI. Trimming took off 6 bases at V and 5 bases at J, with 19 bases between the two ends.

The V call is TRBV28, the J call TRBJ2-7; D gene unclear. CDR1 and CDR2 (germline): MDHEN, SYDVKM. The CDR3 is 13 amino acids. The V end was cut by 2 bases, the J end by 5 bases, with 10 bases between. The CDR3 DNA sequence: TGTGCCAGCAGTTTAGTCACAGTGGACGAGCAGTACTTC. Amino acid sequence: CASSLVTVDEQYF.

This chain connects TRBV27 to TRBJ1-3; weak D call: TRBD1 (6 bases). There are 17 residues in the CDR3. Per germline, CDR1 MNHEY and CDR2 SMNVEV (reference sequence). Trimming took off 3 bases at V and 7 bases at J, with 22 bases between the two ends. In nucleotides, the CDR3 is TGTGCCAGCAGTTTCTGGGTCAGACAGGCTTCCTTGAACACCATATATTTT. It yields the protein CASSFWVRQASLNTIYF.

The table lists this clone with a few counts. J is TRBJ2-7 and V is TRBV12-2; the DNA was not used to check the table's D call, TRBD1. TRBV12-2 is termed a pseudogene. The CDR3 is 16 amino acids. The CDR3 DNA sequence: TGTGCAAGTCGCTTGGGGACAGGGGGCAACTCCTACGAGCAGTACTTC. This sequence encodes CASRLGTGGNSYEQYF.

J is TRBJ1-2 and V is TRBV19, with D tentatively TRBD1 (6 bases). This CDR3 is 13 amino acids long. Germline-derived CDR1 and CDR2 are LNHDA and SQIVND (reference sequence). The V and J ends lost 9 bases and 7 bases respectively, with 18 bases between them. CDR3 sequence reads: CASNAQGIGGYTF. The CDR3 DNA reads TGTGCCAGCAACGCCCAGGGGATCGGTGGCTACACCTTC.

The rearrangement joins TRBV25-1 to TRBJ2-2, with a weak D call TRBD2 (6 bases). The CDR3 covers 15 residues. Germline V gene data show CDR1 as MGHDK and CDR2 as SYGVNS. The V gene lost 4 bases and the J gene lost 0 bases, with 9 bases spanning the gap. The CDR3 nucleotides are TGTGCCAGCAGTGTCGCGGGGTCGAACACCGGGGAGCTGTTTTTT. As protein: CASSVAGSNTGELFF.

The genes are TRBV2 and TRBJ1-2, with TRBD1 as a possible D gene (6 bases). The V and J ends lost 9 bases and 0 bases respectively, with 11 bases between them. This CDR3 is built from 13 residues. Germline V lookup: CDR1 SNHLY, CDR2 FYNNEI. CDR3 DNA sequence: TGTGCCAGGCAGACAGGCACTAACTATGGCTACACCTTC. It is translated as CARQTGTNYGYTF.

This rearrangement joins TRBV4-2 to TRBJ1-4, with 7 bases matching TRBD1. Germline V gene sequence: CDR1 LGHNA, CDR2 YNFKEQ. The CDR3 is 14 amino acids. Germline trimming cut 4 bases from V and 4 bases from J; bases unmatched to any gene: 3. CDR3 in amino acids: CASSLGQRNEKLFF. CDR3 nucleotide sequence: TGTGCCAGCAGCCTGGGACAGCGTAATGAAAAACTGTTTTTT.

This chain joins TRBV19 and TRBJ2-1; 9 nucleotides line up with TRBD2. V lost 2 bases, J lost 4 bases, and 6 bases stayed unmatched. This CDR3 has 16 residues. Germline V gene sequence: CDR1 LNHDA, CDR2 SQIVND (reference sequence). The chain's CDR3 is CASSITSGLNYNEQFF. The CDR3 DNA reads as TGTGCCAGTAGTATAACTAGCGGGCTAAATTACAATGAGCAGTTCTTC.